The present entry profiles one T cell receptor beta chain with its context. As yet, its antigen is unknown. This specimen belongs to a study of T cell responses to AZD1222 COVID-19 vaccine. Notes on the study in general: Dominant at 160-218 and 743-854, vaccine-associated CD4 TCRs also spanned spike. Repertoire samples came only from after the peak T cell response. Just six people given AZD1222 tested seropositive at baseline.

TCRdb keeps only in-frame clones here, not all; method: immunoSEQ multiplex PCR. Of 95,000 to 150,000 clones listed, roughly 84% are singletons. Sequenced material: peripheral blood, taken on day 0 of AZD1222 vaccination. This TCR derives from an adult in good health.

The CDR3 nucleotides read TGTGCCAGCAGGGAGGGAGCGGGGAAAAGCTCCTACGAGCAGTACTTC. This sequence encodes CASREGAGKSSYEQYF. The chain combines TRBV7-2 with TRBJ2-7, with 7 bases identical to TRBD2. Germline V CDR1 and CDR2: SGHTA, FQGNSA. J was trimmed by 0 bases and V by 6 bases; bases with no gene match: 11. This CDR3 contains 16 residues.